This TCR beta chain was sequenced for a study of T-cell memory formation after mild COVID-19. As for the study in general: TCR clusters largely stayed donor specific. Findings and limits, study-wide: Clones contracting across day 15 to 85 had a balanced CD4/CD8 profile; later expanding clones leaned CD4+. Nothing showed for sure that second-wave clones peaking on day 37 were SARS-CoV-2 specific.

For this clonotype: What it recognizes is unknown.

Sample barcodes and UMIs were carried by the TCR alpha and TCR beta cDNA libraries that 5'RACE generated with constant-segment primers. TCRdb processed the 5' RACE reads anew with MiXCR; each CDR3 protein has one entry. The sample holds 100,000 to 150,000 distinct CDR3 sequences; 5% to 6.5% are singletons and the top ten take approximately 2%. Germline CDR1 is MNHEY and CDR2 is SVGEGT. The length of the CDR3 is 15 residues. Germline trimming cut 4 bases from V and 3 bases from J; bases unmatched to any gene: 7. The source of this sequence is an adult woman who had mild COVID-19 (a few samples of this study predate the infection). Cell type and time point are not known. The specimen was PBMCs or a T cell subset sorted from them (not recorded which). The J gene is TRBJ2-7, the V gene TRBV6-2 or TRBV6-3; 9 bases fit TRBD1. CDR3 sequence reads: CASSSAGTGSYEQYF. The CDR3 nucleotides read TGTGCCAGCAGTTCGGCCGGGACAGGGAGCTACGAGCAGTACTTC.